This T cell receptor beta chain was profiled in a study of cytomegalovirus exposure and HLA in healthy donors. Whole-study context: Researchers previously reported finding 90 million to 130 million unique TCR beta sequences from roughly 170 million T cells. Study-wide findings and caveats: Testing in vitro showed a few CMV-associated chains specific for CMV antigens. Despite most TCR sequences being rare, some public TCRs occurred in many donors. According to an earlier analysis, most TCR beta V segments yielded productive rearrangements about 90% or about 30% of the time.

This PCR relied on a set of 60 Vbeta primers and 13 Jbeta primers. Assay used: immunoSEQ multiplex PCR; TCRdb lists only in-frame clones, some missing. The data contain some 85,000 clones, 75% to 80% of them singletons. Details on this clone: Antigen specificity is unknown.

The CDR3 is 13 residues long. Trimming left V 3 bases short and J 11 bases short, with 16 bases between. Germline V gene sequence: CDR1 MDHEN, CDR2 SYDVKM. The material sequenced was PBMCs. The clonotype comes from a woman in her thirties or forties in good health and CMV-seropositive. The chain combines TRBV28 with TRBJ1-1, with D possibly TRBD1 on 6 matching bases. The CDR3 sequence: CASSFTGSGGAFF. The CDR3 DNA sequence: TGTGCCAGCAGTTTTACAGGGTCCGGCGGCGCTTTCTTT.